This entry describes one T cell receptor beta chain. The antigen remains unidentified. The J segment lost 3 bases and the V segment lost 4 bases, leaving 7 bases of the junction unmatched. CDR3 length equals 15 residues. CDR1 and CDR2 from the germline V gene are SGHNT and YENEEA. PCR primers comprised 60 Vbeta and 13 Jbeta primers. Sequenced by immunoSEQ multiplex PCR; TCRdb stores in-frame clones only, minus some. The sample records approximately 200,000 clones, around three quarters being singletons. These data belong to a study of cytomegalovirus exposure and HLA in healthy donors. Study-wide findings and caveats: The study recorded about 160 TCR beta chains that were cytomegalovirus-associated. Information on immune exposure was restricted to one variable (CMV serostatus).

The sample consisted of PBMCs. The receptor comes from a man in his forties in good health and CMV-seronegative. The chain couples TRBV11-3 to TRBJ2-3; TRBD1 matches at 7 bases. The CDR3 DNA follows: TGTGCCAGCAGCTCACGGACAGGTGCAACAGATACGCAGTATTTT. Encoded protein: CASSSRTGATDTQYF.